Listed here are 3 T cell receptor beta chains from one sample, sequenced in a study of blood T cells in healthy people across ages. It was with a sample-barcoded 5' primer and a J-beta primer mix that a second PCR of about 7 to 12 cycles was run. TCRdb reprocessed the 5' RACE reads via MiXCR and lists one record per CDR3 protein. Of roughly 730,000 distinct CDR3 sequences in the sample, around 50% are singletons; the top ten hold roughly 24%. Sequencing was carried out using blood. These receptors all stem from a man aged 40-50 years in good health.

The rearrangement uses TRBV9 and TRBJ2-1; D gene uncertain. This CDR3 has 15 amino acids. The V gene's germline CDR1 is SGDLS and CDR2 YYNGEE. V was shortened by 2 bases and J by 0 bases, with 9 bases between the two germline ends. CDR3 sequence reads: CASSVESLSYNEQFF. CDR3 nucleotides: TGTGCCAGCAGCGTTGAGAGTCTCTCCTACAATGAGCAGTTCTTC.

The J gene is TRBJ2-7, the V gene TRBV7-9; 8 bases agree with TRBD2. Germline CDR1 is SEHNR and CDR2 is FQNEAQ (reference sequence). Unmatched junction bases numbered 12, after V lost 7 bases and J lost 7 bases. This CDR3 contains 14 residues. The CDR3 region is CASTPRGGSGEQYF. CDR3 sequence (DNA): TGTGCCAGCACCCCTCGGGGGGGATCGGGGGAGCAGTACTTC. Combining the CDR3 with reference TRBV7-9 and TRBJ2-7 gives the whole variable domain DTGVSQNPRHKITKRGQNVTFRCDPISEHNRLYWYRQTLGQGPEFLTYFQNEAQLEKSRLLSDRFSAERPKGSFSTLEIQRTEQGDSAMYLCASTPRGGSGEQYFGPGTRLTVT.

The chain employs TRBV4-3 and TRBJ2-5; a weak D match, TRBD2 (6 bases). The DNA end favors TRBJ2-7, so the J call may be wrong. The CDR3 length is 15 residues. From germline, CDR1 is LGHNA and CDR2 YSLEER. CDR3: CASRAGTEDPYEQYF. The CDR3 region has the DNA TGCGCCAGCCGGGCGGGGACGGAAGACCCCTACGAGCAGTACTTC.